One and the same sample provided the 2 T cell receptor beta chains below, sequenced in a study of blood T cell repertoires in COVID-19. The assay was immunoSEQ multiplex PCR, and TCRdb's table has in-frame clones only and misses some. The table records under 250,000 clones, roughly 80% of them present only once. Sequencing was done on a sample of peripheral blood. These receptor sequences come from a man aged 45-65 years with active or convalescent COVID-19.

This clone was seen more than once but under ten times. V is TRBV16 and J is TRBJ1-1; TRBD1 is a possible D gene (6 bases). CDR3 length: 13 amino acids. The germline CDR1 and CDR2 sequences are KGHSY and FQNENV. The V gene lost 6 bases and the J gene lost 6 bases, with 14 bases spanning the gap. The CDR3 bases are TGTGCCAGCAGTTTACAGGGTACCGCTGAAGCTTTCTTT. Its translation: CASSLQGTAEAFF. Using reference TRBV16 and TRBJ1-1 for the parts outside the CDR3, the full variable domain is GEEVAQTPKHLVRGEGQKAKLYCAPIKGHSYVFWYQQVLKNEFKFLISFQNENVFDETGMPKERFSAKCLPNSPCSLEIQATKLEDSAVYFCASSLQGTAEAFFGQGTRLTVV.

The rearrangement joins TRBV18 to TRBJ1-2; no clear D. CDR3 length: 14 amino acids. CDR1 is KGHSH and CDR2 is LQKENI in the germline V gene. V dropped 3 bases and J dropped 2 bases, with 10 bases sitting between them. CDR3 nucleotide sequence: TGTGCCAGCTCACCGTCCTTATCGAACTATGGCTACACCTTC. Translating it yields CASSPSLSNYGYTF.